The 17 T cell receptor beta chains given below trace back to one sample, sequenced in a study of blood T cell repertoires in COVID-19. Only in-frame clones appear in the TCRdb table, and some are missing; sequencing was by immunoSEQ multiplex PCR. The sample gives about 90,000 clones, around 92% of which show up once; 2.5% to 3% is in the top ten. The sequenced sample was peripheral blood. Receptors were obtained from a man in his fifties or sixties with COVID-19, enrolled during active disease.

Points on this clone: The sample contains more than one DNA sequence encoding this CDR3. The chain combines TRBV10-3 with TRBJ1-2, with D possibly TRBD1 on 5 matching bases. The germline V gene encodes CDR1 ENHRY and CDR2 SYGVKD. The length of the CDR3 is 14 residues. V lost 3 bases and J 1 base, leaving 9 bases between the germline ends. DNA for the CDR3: TGTGCCATCAGTGATTTACAGGTTAACTATGGCTACACCTTC. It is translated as CAISDLQVNYGYTF.

The CDR3 coding sequence is TGTGCCAGCAGTTCGAGGATGGACACAGATACGCAGTATTTT. Protein: CASSSRMDTDTQYF. V gene TRBV27 combines with J gene TRBJ2-3; unclear D gene. The CDR3 has 14 residues. The V end was cut by 4 bases, the J end by 2 bases, with 10 bases between. The germline V gene has CDR1 MNHEY and CDR2 SMNVEV (reference sequence).

CDR3 nucleotides: TGTGCCAGCAGTAGTCCAGGGGCTCGGACTGAAGCTTTCTTT. As protein: CASSSPGARTEAFF. The chain recombines TRBV28 with TRBJ1-1, with a weak D call TRBD1 (6 bases). CDR1 is MDHEN, CDR2 SYDVKM, per germline. The CDR3 sequence is 14 residues long. Trimming removed 5 bases from V and 5 bases from J, with 15 bases in between.

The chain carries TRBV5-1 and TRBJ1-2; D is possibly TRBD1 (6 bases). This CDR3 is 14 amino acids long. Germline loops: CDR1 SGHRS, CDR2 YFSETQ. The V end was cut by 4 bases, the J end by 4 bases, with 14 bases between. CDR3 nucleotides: TGCGCCAGCAGCGCCCGACAGGCCGGCTATGGCTACACCTTC. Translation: CASSARQAGYGYTF.

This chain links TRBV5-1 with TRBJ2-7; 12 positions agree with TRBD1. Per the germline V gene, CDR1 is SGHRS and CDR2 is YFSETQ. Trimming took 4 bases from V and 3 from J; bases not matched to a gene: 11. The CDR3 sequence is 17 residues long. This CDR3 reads CASSAGTGGGLIYEQYF. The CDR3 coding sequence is TGCGCCAGCAGCGCCGGGACAGGGGGCGGATTAATCTACGAGCAGTACTTC. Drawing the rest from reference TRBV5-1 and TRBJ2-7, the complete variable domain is KAGVTQTPRYLIKTRGQQVTLSCSPISGHRSVSWYQQTPGQGLQFLFEYFSETQRNKGNFPGRFSGRQFSNSRSEMNVSTLELGDSALYLCASSAGTGGGLIYEQYFGPGTRLTVT.

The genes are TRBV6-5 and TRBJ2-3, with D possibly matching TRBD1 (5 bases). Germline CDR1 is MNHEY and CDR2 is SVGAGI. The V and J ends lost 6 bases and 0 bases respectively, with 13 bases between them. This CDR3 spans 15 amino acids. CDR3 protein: CASSSPRDSTDTQYF. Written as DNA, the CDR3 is TGTGCCAGCAGCTCTCCCAGGGATAGCACAGATACGCAGTATTTT.

The CDR3 sequence is CASSQEGATASSGNTIYF. The CDR3 nucleotides are TGTGCCAGCAGCCAAGAAGGGGCTACAGCGAGCTCTGGAAACACCATATATTTT. The chain links TRBV3-1 (or the pseudogene TRBV3-2) to TRBJ1-3; D possibly corresponds to TRBD1 (5 bases). Germline CDR1 and CDR2: LGHDT and YNNKEL (reference sequence). The CDR3 consists of 18 residues. Trimming stripped 0 bases from V and 0 bases from J, with 15 bases between.

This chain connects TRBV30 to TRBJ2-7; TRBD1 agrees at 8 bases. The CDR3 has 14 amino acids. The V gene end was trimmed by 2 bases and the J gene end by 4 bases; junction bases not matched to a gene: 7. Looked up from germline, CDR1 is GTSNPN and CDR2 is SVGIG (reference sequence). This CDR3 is CAWSRLQGGYEQYF. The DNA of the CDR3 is TGTGCCTGGAGTCGTTTACAGGGGGGTTACGAGCAGTACTTC.

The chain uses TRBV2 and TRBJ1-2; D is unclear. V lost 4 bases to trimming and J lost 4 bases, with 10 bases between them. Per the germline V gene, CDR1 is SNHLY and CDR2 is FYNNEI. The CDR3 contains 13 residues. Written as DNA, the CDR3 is TGTGCCAGCAGTGGAACAGAGACCTATGGCTACACCTTC. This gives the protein CASSGTETYGYTF.

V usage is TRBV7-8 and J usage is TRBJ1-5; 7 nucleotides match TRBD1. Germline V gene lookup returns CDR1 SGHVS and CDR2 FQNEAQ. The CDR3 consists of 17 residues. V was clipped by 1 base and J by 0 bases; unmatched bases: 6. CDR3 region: CASSLGEGGYSNQPQHF. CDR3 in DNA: TGTGCCAGCAGCTTAGGTGAAGGGGGCTATAGCAATCAGCCCCAGCATTTT.

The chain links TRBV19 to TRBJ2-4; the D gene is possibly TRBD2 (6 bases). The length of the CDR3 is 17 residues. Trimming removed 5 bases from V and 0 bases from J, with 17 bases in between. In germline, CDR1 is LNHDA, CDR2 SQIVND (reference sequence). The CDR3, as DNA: TGTGCCAGTAGTGTCGTCCGGGACTTCTTAGCCAAAAACATTCAGTACTTC. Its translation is CASSVVRDFLAKNIQYF. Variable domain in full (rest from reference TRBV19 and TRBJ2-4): DGGITQSPKYLFRKEGQNVTLSCEQNLNHDAMYWYRQDPGQGLRLIYYSQIVNDFQKGDIAEGYSVSREKKESFPLTVTSAQKNPTAFYLCASSVVRDFLAKNIQYFGAGTRLSVL.

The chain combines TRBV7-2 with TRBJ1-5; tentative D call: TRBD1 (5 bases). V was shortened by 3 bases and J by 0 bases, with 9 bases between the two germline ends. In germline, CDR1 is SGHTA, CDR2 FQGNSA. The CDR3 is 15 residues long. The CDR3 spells CASSFRGHSNQPQHF. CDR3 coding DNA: TGTGCCAGCAGCTTCCGCGGACATAGCAATCAGCCCCAGCATTTT.

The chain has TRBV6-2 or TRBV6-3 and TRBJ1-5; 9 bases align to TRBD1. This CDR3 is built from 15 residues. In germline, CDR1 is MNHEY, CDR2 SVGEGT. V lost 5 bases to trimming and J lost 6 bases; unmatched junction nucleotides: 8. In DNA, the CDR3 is TGTGCCAGCAGTCCCGGGACAGGGCCAGGTCAGCCCCAGCATTTT. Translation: CASSPGTGPGQPQHF.

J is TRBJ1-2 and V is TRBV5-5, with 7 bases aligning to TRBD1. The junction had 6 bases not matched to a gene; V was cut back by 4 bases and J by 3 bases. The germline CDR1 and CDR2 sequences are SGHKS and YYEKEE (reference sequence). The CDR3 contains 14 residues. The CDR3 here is CASSANTGDYGYTF. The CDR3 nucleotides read TGTGCCAGCAGCGCCAATACAGGGGACTATGGCTACACCTTC.

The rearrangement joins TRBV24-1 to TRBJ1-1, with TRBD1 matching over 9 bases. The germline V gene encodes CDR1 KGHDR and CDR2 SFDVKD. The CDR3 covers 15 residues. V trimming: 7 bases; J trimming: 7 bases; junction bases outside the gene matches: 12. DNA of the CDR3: TGTGCCACCAGACGGAACAGGGGGCCAGAAAGTGAAGCTTTCTTT. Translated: CATRRNRGPESEAFF.

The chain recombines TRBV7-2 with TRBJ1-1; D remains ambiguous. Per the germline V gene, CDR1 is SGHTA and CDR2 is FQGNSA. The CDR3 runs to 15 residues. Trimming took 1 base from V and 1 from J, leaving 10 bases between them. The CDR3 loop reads CASSLGLRRNTEAFF. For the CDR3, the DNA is TGTGCCAGCAGCTTAGGTCTACGGAGGAACACTGAAGCTTTCTTT. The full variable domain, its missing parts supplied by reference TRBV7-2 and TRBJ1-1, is GAGVSQSPSNKVTEKGKDVELRCDPISGHTALYWYRQSLGQGLEFLIYFQGNSAPDKSGLPSDRFSAERTGGSVSTLTIQRTQQEDSAVYLCASSLGLRRNTEAFFGQGTRLTVV.

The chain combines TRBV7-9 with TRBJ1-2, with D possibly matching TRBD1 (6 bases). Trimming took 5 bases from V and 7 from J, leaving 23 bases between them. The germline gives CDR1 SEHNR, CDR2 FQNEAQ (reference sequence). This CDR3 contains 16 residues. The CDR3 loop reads CASSISTGHKTGGYTF. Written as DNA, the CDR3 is TGTGCCAGCAGCATCTCAACGGGACATAAGACGGGTGGCTACACCTTC. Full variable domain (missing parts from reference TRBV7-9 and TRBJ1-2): DTGVSQNPRHKITKRGQNVTFRCDPISEHNRLYWYRQTLGQGPEFLTYFQNEAQLEKSRLLSDRFSAERPKGSFSTLEIQRTEQGDSAMYLCASSISTGHKTGGYTFGSGTRLTVV.